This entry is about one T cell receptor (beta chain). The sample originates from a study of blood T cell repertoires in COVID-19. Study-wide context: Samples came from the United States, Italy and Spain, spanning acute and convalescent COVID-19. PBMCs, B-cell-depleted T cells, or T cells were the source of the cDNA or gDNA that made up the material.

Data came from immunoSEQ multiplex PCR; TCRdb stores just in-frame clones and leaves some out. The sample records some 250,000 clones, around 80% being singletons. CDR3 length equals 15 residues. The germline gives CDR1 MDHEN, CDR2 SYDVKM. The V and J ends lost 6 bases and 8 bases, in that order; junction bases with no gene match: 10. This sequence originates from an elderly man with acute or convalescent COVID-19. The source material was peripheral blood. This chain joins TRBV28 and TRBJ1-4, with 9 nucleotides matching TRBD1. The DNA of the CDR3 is TGTGCCAGCAGCACACCCGGGACAGGGTGGGAAAAACTGTTTTTT. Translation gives CASSTPGTGWEKLFF.